This TCR beta chain was captured by sequencing in a study of OX40 agonist ivuxolimab in advanced cancers. In this sample, this clone turned up once. Its antigen is still unknown. The study's findings and limits: Expanded clones tended on average to be more numerous among CD8+ T cells than CD4+.

Generated by immunoSEQ multiplex PCR, the TCRdb table keeps only in-frame clones and is missing some. The sample lists approximately 94,000 clones; around four fifths were seen once. The CDR3 extends over 13 amino acids. The germline V gene encodes CDR1 SGHNT and CDR2 YYREEE (reference sequence). Trimming cost V 4 bases and J 5 bases, with 12 bases left between them. The material was CD4+ or CD8+ T cells sorted from blood, obtained in a trial of the OX40 agonist ivuxolimab. V gene TRBV5-4 combines with J gene TRBJ2-5, with no clear D. The TCR sequence derives from an adult with an advanced solid tumor such as melanoma, head and neck, liver or kidney cancer. For the CDR3, the DNA is TGTGCCAGCAGCCCCGACATTAGCGAGACCCAGTACTTC. Encoded protein: CASSPDISETQYF.